The source of this T cell receptor (beta chain) is a study of T cell repertoires and Cas9 in healthy adults. Across the study: Characterization of SpCas9-reactive CD4 and CD8 T cells covered multi-effector potency, cytotoxicity and lineage.

Libraries were prepared by immunoSEQ multiplex PCR; TCRdb keeps only in-frame clonotypes and omits some of them. The repertoire includes tens of thousands of clones, about nine tenths of them detected once, and roughly 0.76% sits in the top ten. Losses at the gene ends were 4 bases for V and 2 bases for J; bases not matched to a gene: 4. The CDR3 extends over 15 amino acids. Germline CDR1 is LGHNA and CDR2 is YSLEER. Regarding the study as a whole: Reportedly, SpCas9-reactive effector T cell proliferation and function were mitigated by SpCas9-reactive Tregs in vitro.

Notes on this clone: Its specificity is not known.

V and J are TRBV4-3 and TRBJ2-2, with 7 bases that match TRBD2. The material sequenced was CD4+ effector T cells (CD127+, CD25-, CD137-, CD154-) from PBMCs; culture status not recorded. This clonotype originated in a human donor in good health. The CDR3 coding sequence is TGCGCCAGCAGCCTTTGGACTAGTAACACCGGGGAGCTGTTTTTT. The encoded protein is CASSLWTSNTGELFF.